This record covers a single TCR beta chain. As originally analysed: By means of reference gene primer amplification, nucleated cell counts were estimated. Clones were sequenced by immunoSEQ multiplex PCR, and TCRdb holds only the in-frame ones, with some missing. V and J calls and clone size are as listed in that table; D and trimming were resolved from the DNA. The sample lists about 480,000 clones, about 91% occurring once. Enrollment of patients from Seattle took place during active infection, with longitudinal follow-up. The trim removed 0 bases at V and 3 bases at J, leaving 3 bases unmatched. The CDR3 runs 14 residues. Germline CDR1 and CDR2: GTSNPN and SVGIG (reference sequence). These data originate in a study of blood T cell repertoires in COVID-19. Study-level background: In each case, the material was cDNA or gDNA derived from T cells, B-cell-depleted T cells, or PBMCs.

The V and J genes are TRBV30 and TRBJ2-5; 8 bases line up with TRBD2. Input material: peripheral blood. The sequence was obtained from a woman between 50 and 59 years old with COVID-19, enrolled during active disease. The CDR3 protein is CAWSVLAGKETQYF. The DNA for the CDR3 is TGTGCCTGGAGTGTCCTAGCGGGCAAAGAGACCCAGTACTTC. Combining the CDR3 with reference TRBV30 and TRBJ2-5 gives the whole variable domain SQTIHQWPATLVQPVGSPLSLECTVEGTSNPNLYWYRQAAGRGLQLLFYSVGIGQISSEVPQNLSASRPQDRQFILSSKKLLLSDSGFYLCAWSVLAGKETQYFGPGTRLLVL.